The next 9 T cell receptor beta chains were all read from a single sample in a study of blood T cell repertoires in COVID-19 (dated by TCRdb to 2018 to 2020). Receptor libraries were prepared by the immunoSEQ multiplex PCR assay. TCRdb stores this immuneACCESS table with in-frame sequences only. Part of the clones is absent; in the studies checked, under half of the shortfall reflects unresolved V genes, and no reason is known for the rest. Across this sample there are about 310,000 clones, with around 90% seen only once. The ten largest make up roughly 2% of the sample. The source material was peripheral blood. These receptor sequences come from a man aged 18 to 29 with active or convalescent COVID-19.

This clone appeared a single time. The chain couples TRBV6-5 to TRBJ1-1; D may be TRBD1 (5 bases). Trimming shortened V by 0 bases and J by 7 bases, and 9 bases separated the two germline ends. The CDR3 has 13 residues. Germline CDR1 is MNHEY and CDR2 is SVGAGI. The CDR3 region has the DNA TGTGCCAGCAGTTACTCTGCAGGGCTTGAAGCTTTCTTT. Translated, it gives CASSYSAGLEAFF.

The chain carries TRBV6-2 or TRBV6-3 and TRBJ2-7; 8 positions match TRBD1. CDR1 and CDR2 from the germline V gene are MNHEY and SVGEGT. This CDR3 spans 15 amino acids. The trim removed 5 bases at V and 3 bases at J, leaving 9 bases unmatched. CDR3 region: CASSAIGQGIYEQYF. For the CDR3, the DNA is TGTGCCAGCAGTGCAATCGGACAGGGAATCTACGAGCAGTACTTC.

On this clone: The DNA is left out, because the CDR3 cannot be placed on it with certainty; the CDR3 is given as TCRdb lists it. The V call is TRBV6-1, the J call TRBJ1-4; the table assigns TRBD1, which was not confirmed against the DNA. The CDR3 adds up to 14 amino acids, both ends counted. Germline CDR1 and CDR2: MNHNS and SASEGT. CDR3 amino acids: CASSEQELMKNCFF.

DNA for the CDR3: TGTGCCAGCAGCTTAGTGCCGGCAGGGGGGACCTACGAGCAGTACTTC. Translating it yields CASSLVPAGGTYEQYF. The chain links TRBV7-8 to TRBJ2-7; perhaps TRBD1 as D (7 bases). Germline values: CDR1 SGHVS, CDR2 FQNEAQ. The CDR3 runs to 16 residues. Trimming pared 1 base from V and 2 bases from J, leaving 15 bases between.

The gene calls are TRBV15 and TRBJ1-5; 8 bases line up with TRBD1. V lost 1 base to trimming and J lost 2 bases; unmatched junction nucleotides: 10. The CDR3 totals 18 residues. Germline V gene data show CDR1 as LNHNV and CDR2 as YYDKDF (reference sequence). The DNA for the CDR3 is TGTGCCACCAGCAGAGGGGGGCCCGGGACAGGACGCAATCAGCCCCAGCATTTT. As protein: CATSRGGPGTGRNQPQHF.

J is TRBJ2-3 and V is TRBV4-3; 7 bases are a match to TRBD2. There are 16 residues in the CDR3. The germline CDR1 and CDR2 sequences are LGHNA and YSLEER. The V and J ends lost 1 base and 2 bases, in that order; junction bases with no gene match: 6. Here the CDR3 reads CASSQVGGGFTDTQYF. As DNA, the CDR3 is TGCGCCAGCAGCCAAGTGGGGGGGGGTTTCACAGATACGCAGTATTTT.

CDR3 sequence reads: CASSEGRVVGEQYF. CDR3 nucleotides: TGTGCCAGCAGTGAGGGCAGAGTGGTGGGCGAGCAGTACTTC. V is TRBV2 and J is TRBJ2-7; D not resolved. The CDR3 runs 14 residues. The germline V gene has CDR1 SNHLY and CDR2 FYNNEI. Deletions cut 3 bases from V and 6 bases from J, with 15 bases between.

The V gene is TRBV7-2, the J gene TRBJ2-7, with D maybe TRBD2 (5 bases). V was trimmed by 1 base and J by 6 bases, leaving 13 bases between them. This CDR3 has 14 amino acids. CDR1 SGHTA and CDR2 FQGNSA come from the germline V gene. CDR3 coding DNA: TGTGCCAGCAGCTTAGGGACTCCCGTCCCCGAGCAGTACTTC. This encodes CASSLGTPVPEQYF.

The chain links TRBV9 to TRBJ2-5; 14 nucleotides agree with TRBD2. The CDR3 has 18 residues. Germline trimming cut 3 bases from V and 0 bases from J; bases unmatched to any gene: 7. Germline V lookup: CDR1 SGDLS, CDR2 YYNGEE. CDR3 coding DNA: TGTGCCAGCAGCGACCCGGGACTAGCGGGAGCTTACCAAGAGACCCAGTACTTC. Amino acid sequence: CASSDPGLAGAYQETQYF.